These 5 T cell receptor beta chains were all obtained from the same sample, sequenced in a study of PD-1 blockade in classical Hodgkin lymphoma. Relapse after autologous stem cell transplantation occurred in every patient, and brentuximab vedotin exposure varied. Assay: immunoSEQ multiplex PCR; the TCRdb copy retains only in-frame clones and omits some. Seen here are about 20,000 clones, 75% to 90% observed once, and the top ten hold 24%. The sequenced sample was peripheral blood mononuclear cells (PBMCs), obtained at baseline. The receptors were sampled from a human donor with classical Hodgkin lymphoma.

This clone occurred once. This chain joins TRBV19 and TRBJ1-1, with a tentative D call TRBD1 (6 bases). The length of the CDR3 is 14 residues. Germline lookup yields CDR1 LNHDA and CDR2 SQIVND (reference sequence). Trimming cost V 7 bases and J 3 bases, with 15 bases left between them. The DNA for the CDR3 is TGTGCCAGTAACTGGGGAAGGGGGGACACTGAAGCTTTCTTT. Translating it yields CASNWGRGDTEAFF.

This sequence joins TRBV4-1 and TRBJ1-2; D remains unclear. The germline V gene has CDR1 MGHRA and CDR2 YSYEKL. The CDR3 contains 16 residues. The V gene lost 3 bases and the J gene lost 2 bases, with 16 bases spanning the gap. The CDR3 nucleotides read TGCGCCAGCAGCCATGCCTCACAGAGAACGAACTATGGCTACACCTTC. Its protein is CASSHASQRTNYGYTF.

This clone rates as medium-sized. The chain recombines TRBV7-8 with TRBJ1-4; TRBD1 matches at 10 bases. With V trimmed by 3 bases and J by 7 bases, 17 bases remained unmatched. CDR1 is SGHVS and CDR2 is FQNEAQ in the germline V gene. CDR3 length equals 19 residues. The CDR3 DNA reads as TGTGCCAGCAGCTTTCAACCCGGGACAGGGGAAGGGTTTGGTGAAAAACTGTTTTTT. Protein sequence: CASSFQPGTGEGFGEKLFF. Using reference TRBV7-8 and TRBJ1-4 for the parts outside the CDR3, the full variable domain is GAGVSQSPRYKVAKRGQDVALRCDPISGHVSLFWYQQALGQGPEFLTYFQNEAQLDKSGLPSDRFFAERPEGSVSTLKIQRTQQEDSAVYLCASSFQPGTGEGFGEKLFFGSGTQLSVL.

The chain links TRBV7-9 to TRBJ2-1; D possibly corresponds to TRBD1 (5 bases). CDR3 length equals 13 residues. Germline loops: CDR1 SEHNR, CDR2 FQNEAQ (reference sequence). Trimming stripped 0 bases from V and 8 bases from J, with 8 bases between. In DNA, the CDR3 is TGTGCCAGCAGCTTAGCCAGGGCCTATGAGCAGTTCTTC. Translating gives CASSLARAYEQFF.

The chain joins TRBV6-6 to TRBJ1-5, with no clear D. Trimming pared 2 bases from V and 0 bases from J, leaving 5 bases between. Germline CDR1 is MNHNY and CDR2 is SVGAGI (reference sequence). This CDR3 region has 14 residues. CDR3 loop: CASSYQHSNQPQHF. The CDR3 bases are TGTGCCAGCAGTTACCAACATAGCAATCAGCCCCAGCATTTT.